This T cell receptor beta chain was captured by sequencing in a study of CD8+CD57+ T cells in acquired aplastic anemia. The overall study: DNA recovered from sorted CD4+ and CD8+ cells had a mean of around 3.2 ug.

Individuals selected for sequencing had exhibited CD8+CD57+ cell expansion on flow cytometry. The study profiled TCR beta VDJ and CDR3 using genomic DNA as template. MiXCR, run by TCRdb on the reads, gives a single entry per CDR3 protein. The table lists about half a million distinct CDR3 sequences, around 33% of them singletons, with 0.7% to 1% in the top ten. The germline V gene encodes CDR1 SNHLY and CDR2 FYNNEI. The length of the CDR3 is 15 residues. Unmatched junction bases numbered 2, after V lost 2 bases and J lost 0 bases. Input material: sorted CD4+, CD8+, or CD8+CD57+ T cells (not recorded which) from PBMCs. The chain recombines TRBV2 with TRBJ2-3; 7 positions match TRBD2. This receptor was identified in a human donor with aplastic anemia. CDR3 sequence reads: CASSETGGSTDTQYF. The CDR3 nucleotides are TGTGCCAGCAGTGAAACGGGGGGAAGCACAGATACGCAGTATTTT.